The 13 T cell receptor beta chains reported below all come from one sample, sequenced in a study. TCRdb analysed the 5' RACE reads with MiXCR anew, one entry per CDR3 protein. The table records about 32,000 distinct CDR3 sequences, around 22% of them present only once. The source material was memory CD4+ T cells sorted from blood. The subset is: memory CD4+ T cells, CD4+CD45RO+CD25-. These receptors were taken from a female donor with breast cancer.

CDR3 sequence reads: CATSRDRGFQETQYF. In DNA form, the CDR3 reads TGTGCCACCAGCAGAGACAGGGGTTTCCAAGAGACCCAGTACTTC. The rearrangement links TRBV15 to TRBJ2-5; perhaps TRBD1 as D (6 bases). The length of the CDR3 is 15 residues. The V end was cut by 0 bases, the J end by 1 base, with 9 bases between. Germline lookup yields CDR1 LNHNV and CDR2 YYDKDF (reference sequence).

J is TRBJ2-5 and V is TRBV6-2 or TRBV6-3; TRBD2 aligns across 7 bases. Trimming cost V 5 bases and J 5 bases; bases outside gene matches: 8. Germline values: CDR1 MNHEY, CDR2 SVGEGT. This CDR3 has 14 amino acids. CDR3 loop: CASSPGGTGETQYF. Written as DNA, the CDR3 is TGTGCCAGCAGTCCCGGGGGGACCGGGGAGACCCAGTACTTC.

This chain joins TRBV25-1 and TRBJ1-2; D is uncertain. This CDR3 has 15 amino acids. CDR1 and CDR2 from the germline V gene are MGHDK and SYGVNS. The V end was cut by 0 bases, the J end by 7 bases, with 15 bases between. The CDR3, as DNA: TGTGCCAGCAGTGAATATCTTGCGGCCGGAGGTGGCTACACCTTC. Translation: CASSEYLAAGGGYTF.

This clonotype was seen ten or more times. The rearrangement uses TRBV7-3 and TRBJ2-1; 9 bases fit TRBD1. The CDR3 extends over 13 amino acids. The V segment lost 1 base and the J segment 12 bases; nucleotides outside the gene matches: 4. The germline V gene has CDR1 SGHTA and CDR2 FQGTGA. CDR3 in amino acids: CASSLRQGDGQFF. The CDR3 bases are TGTGCCAGCAGCTTAAGACAGGGGGACGGGCAGTTCTTC.

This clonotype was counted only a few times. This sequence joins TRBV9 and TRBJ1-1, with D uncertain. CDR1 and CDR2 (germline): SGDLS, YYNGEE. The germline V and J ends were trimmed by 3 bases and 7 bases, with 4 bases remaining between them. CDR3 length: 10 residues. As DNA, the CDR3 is TGTGCCAGCAGCGCGAATGAAGCTTTCTTT. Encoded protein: CASSANEAFF. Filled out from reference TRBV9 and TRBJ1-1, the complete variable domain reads DSGVTQTPKHLITATGQRVTLRCSPRSGDLSVYWYQQSLDQGLQFLIQYYNGEERAKGNILERFSAQQFPDLHSELNLSSLELGDSALYFCASSANEAFFGQGTRLTVV.

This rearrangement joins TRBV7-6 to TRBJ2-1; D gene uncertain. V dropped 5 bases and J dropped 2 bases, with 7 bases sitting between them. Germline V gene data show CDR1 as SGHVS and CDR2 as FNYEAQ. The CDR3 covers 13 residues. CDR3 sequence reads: CASSTGPYNEQFF. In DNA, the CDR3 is TGTGCCAGCAGCACCGGACCCTACAATGAGCAGTTCTTC.

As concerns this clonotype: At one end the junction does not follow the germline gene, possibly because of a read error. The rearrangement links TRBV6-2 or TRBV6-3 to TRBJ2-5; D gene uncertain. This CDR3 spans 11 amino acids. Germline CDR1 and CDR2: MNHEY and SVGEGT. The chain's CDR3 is CDSSCSETQYF. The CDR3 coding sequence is TGTGACAGCAGTTGCTCGGAGACCCAGTACTTC.

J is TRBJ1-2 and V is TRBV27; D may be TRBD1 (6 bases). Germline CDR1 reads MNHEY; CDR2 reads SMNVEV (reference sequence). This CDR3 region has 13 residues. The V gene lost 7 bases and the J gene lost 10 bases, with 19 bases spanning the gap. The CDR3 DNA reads TGTGCCAGCAAGGACAGCCCGCGAGTTGACTACACCTTC. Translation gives CASKDSPRVDYTF.

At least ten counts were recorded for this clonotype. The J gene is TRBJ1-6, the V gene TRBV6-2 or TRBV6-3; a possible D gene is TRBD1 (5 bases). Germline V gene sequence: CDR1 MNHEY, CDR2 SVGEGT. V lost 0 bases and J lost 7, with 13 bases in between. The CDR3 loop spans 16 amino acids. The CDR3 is CASSYSRDRDNSPLHF. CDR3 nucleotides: TGTGCCAGCAGTTACTCGCGGGATCGGGACAATTCACCCCTCCACTTT.

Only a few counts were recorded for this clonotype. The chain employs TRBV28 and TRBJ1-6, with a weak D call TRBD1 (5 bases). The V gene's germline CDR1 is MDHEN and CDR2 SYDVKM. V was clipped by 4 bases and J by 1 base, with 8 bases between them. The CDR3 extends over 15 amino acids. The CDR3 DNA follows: TGTGCCAGCAGTTCGCAGGGTTCCTATAATTCACCCCTCCACTTT. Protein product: CASSSQGSYNSPLHF.

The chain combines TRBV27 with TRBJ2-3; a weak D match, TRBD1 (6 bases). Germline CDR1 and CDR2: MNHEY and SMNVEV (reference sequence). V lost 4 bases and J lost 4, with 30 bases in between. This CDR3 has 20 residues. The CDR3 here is CASSSMQGLLTDTQPDTQYF. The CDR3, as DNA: TGTGCCAGCAGTTCCATGCAGGGGCTACTCACAGATACGCAACCAGATACGCAGTATTTT.

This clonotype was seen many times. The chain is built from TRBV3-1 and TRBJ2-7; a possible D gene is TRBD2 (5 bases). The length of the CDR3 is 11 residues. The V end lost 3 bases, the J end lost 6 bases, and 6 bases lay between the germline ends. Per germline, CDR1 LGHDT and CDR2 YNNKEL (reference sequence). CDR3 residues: CASSQGVEQYF. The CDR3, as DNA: TGTGCCAGCAGCCAGGGAGTCGAGCAGTACTTC.

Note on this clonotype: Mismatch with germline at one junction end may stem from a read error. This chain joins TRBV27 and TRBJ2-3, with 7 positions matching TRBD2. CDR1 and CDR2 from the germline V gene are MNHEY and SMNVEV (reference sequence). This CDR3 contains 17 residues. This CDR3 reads CASSLQLARTSTGTQYF. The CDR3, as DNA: TGTGCCAGCAGTTTGCAACTAGCGCGCACTAGCACAGGTACGCAGTATTTT.